Presented here are 12 T cell receptor beta chains from one specimen sequenced in a study of blood T cells in healthy people across ages. A second PCR, run for roughly 7 to 11 cycles, used a sample-barcoded 5' primer plus a J-beta primer mix. One entry per CDR3 protein results from TCRdb running MiXCR on the 5' RACE reads. Here the sample spans about 1,800,000 distinct CDR3 sequences, roughly 27% being singletons. The specimen sequenced was blood. These receptors originate from a woman aged 25 to 39 in good health.

As concerns this clonotype: The junction departs from the called germline gene at one end, perhaps through a read error. The rearrangement links TRBV7-9 to TRBJ2-5; D gene unclear. Germline V gene lookup returns CDR1 SEHNR and CDR2 FQNEAQ (reference sequence). This CDR3 has 15 amino acids. The CDR3 protein is CTSSSIWTGQETQYF. CDR3 sequence (DNA): TGTACCAGCAGCTCCATCTGGACGGGCCAAGAGACCCAGTACTTC.

This chain uses TRBV10-2 with TRBJ2-3; maybe TRBD1 (5 bases). This CDR3 has 14 residues. Germline-derived CDR1 and CDR2 are WSHSY and SAAADI. The ends were cut back, 0 bases at V and 5 bases at J, with 9 bases in the middle. CDR3 DNA sequence: TGCGCCAGCAGTGAGTCGAAGGGGATAGATACGCAGTATTTT. Its protein product is CASSESKGIDTQYF.

This clonotype was found many times. This chain uses TRBV29-1 with TRBJ2-5; no clear D gene. CDR3 length: 13 residues. Trimming stripped 4 bases from V and 0 bases from J, with 9 bases between. Per the germline V gene, CDR1 is SQVTM and CDR2 is ANQGSEA. The CDR3 region has the DNA TGCAGCGTTGTTTTGCCTAACCAAGAGACCCAGTACTTC. Encoded protein: CSVVLPNQETQYF.

This clonotype came up a few times. This CDR3 reads CASSLVLLGGDFDQPQHF. The CDR3, as DNA: TGTGCCAGCAGTTTAGTTTTGCTTGGGGGCGATTTCGATCAGCCCCAGCATTTT. This chain uses TRBV28 with TRBJ1-5; the D gene is possibly TRBD1 (6 bases). CDR1 MDHEN and CDR2 SYDVKM come from the germline V gene. Trimming left V 2 bases short and J 5 bases short, with 22 bases between. The CDR3 spans 18 residues.

The chain carries TRBV12-3 or TRBV12-4 and TRBJ2-3, with D perhaps given as TRBD1 or TRBD2 (5 bases each). CDR3 length equals 14 residues. V dropped 6 bases and J dropped 4 bases, with 14 bases sitting between them. The CDR3 here is CASSLGVVPDTQYF. As DNA, the CDR3 is TGTGCCAGCAGCCTGGGGGTTGTACCAGATACGCAGTATTTT.

Worth noting for this clonotype: A much bigger clone sits one base away, suggesting this may be a read error. The chain joins TRBV7-9 to TRBJ2-5; 10 positions agree with TRBD2. Germline V lookup: CDR1 SEHNR, CDR2 FQNEAQ (reference sequence). The CDR3 length is 14 residues. The trim removed 5 bases at V and 1 base at J, leaving 1 base unmatched. The CDR3 here is CASSTSGIQETQYF. The CDR3 DNA is TGTGCCAGCAGCACTAGCGGGATCCAAGAGACCCAGTACTTC.

This chain links TRBV5-1 with TRBJ2-1; perhaps TRBD2 as D (6 bases). V dropped 4 bases and J dropped 0 bases, with 14 bases sitting between them. CDR3 length equals 16 residues. Germline assignment: CDR1 SGHRS and CDR2 YFSETQ. The CDR3 DNA follows: TGCGCCAGCAGCAGGGACGGGGGAAGCTCCTACAATGAGCAGTTCTTC. It yields the protein CASSRDGGSSYNEQFF.

This clonotype was counted ten times or more. The V call is TRBV6-5, the J call TRBJ2-7; 8 bases map to TRBD1. The V gene end was trimmed by 5 bases and the J gene end by 2 bases; junction bases not matched to a gene: 5. Germline V gene sequence: CDR1 MNHEY, CDR2 SVGAGI. The length of the CDR3 is 14 residues. The CDR3 DNA reads TGTGCCAGCAGTCTGACAGGGGAAGCCTACGAGCAGTACTTC. Residues: CASSLTGEAYEQYF.

The CDR3 region is CASNPPGQGDNEQFF. Written as DNA, the CDR3 is TGTGCCAGCAACCCCCCGGGACAGGGCGACAATGAGCAGTTCTTC. The chain links TRBV2 to TRBJ2-1, with TRBD1 identical over 9 bases. CDR3 size: 15 residues. V shed 7 bases and J 5 bases; nucleotides not matched to a gene: 9. CDR1 and CDR2 from the germline V gene are SNHLY and FYNNEI.

Of note for this clonotype: At one end the junction does not follow the germline gene, possibly because of a read error. The V and J genes are TRBV12-3 or TRBV12-4 and TRBJ2-3; D gene uncertain. CDR3 length: 13 amino acids. The CDR3 DNA reads TGTGCCATAGGGCGGCAGACCGCAGATACGCAATATTTT. This codes for CAIGRQTADTQYF.

The rearrangement uses TRBV5-1 and TRBJ2-3; D is perhaps TRBD2 (6 bases). CDR1 and CDR2 (germline): SGHRS, YFSETQ. The V gene lost 3 bases and the J gene lost 5 bases, with 16 bases spanning the gap. This CDR3 is built from 15 residues. CDR3 region: CASSSPSGWGDTQYF. The CDR3, as DNA: TGCGCCAGCAGCTCCCCCAGCGGGTGGGGAGATACGCAGTATTTT.

This clonotype was seen at least ten times. The chain joins TRBV9 to TRBJ1-2; TRBD1 matches at 9 bases. The CDR3 consists of 14 residues. Looked up from germline, CDR1 is SGDLS and CDR2 is YYNGEE. V gave up 2 bases and J gave up 4 bases; unmatched junction bases: 3. CDR3 nucleotide sequence: TGTGCCAGCAGCGTCGAACAGGGGGCCTATGGCTACACCTTC. Its protein product is CASSVEQGAYGYTF.